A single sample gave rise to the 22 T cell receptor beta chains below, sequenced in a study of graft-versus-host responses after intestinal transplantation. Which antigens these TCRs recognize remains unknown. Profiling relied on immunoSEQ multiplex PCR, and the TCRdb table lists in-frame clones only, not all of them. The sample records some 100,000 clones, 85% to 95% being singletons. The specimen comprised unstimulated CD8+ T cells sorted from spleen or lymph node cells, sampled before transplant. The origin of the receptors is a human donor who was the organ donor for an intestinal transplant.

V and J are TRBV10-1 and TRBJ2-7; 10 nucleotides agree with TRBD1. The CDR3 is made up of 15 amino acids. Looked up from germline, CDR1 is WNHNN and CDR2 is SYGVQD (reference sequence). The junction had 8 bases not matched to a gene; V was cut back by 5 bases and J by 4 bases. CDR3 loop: CASSSRQGASYEQYF. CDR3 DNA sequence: TGCGCCAGCAGTTCAAGACAGGGGGCTTCGTACGAGCAGTACTTC.

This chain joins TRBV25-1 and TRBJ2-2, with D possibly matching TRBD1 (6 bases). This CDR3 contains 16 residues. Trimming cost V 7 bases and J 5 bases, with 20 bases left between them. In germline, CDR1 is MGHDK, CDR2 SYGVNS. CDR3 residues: CASTKRRGRETGELFF. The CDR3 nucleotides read TGTGCCAGCACTAAACGCAGGGGAAGGGAAACCGGGGAGCTGTTTTTT.

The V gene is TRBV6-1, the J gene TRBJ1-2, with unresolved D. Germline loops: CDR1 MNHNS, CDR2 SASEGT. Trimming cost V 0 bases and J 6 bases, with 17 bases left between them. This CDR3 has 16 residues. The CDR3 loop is CASSEALAGQRDGYTF. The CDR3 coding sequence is TGTGCCAGCAGTGAAGCGCTTGCTGGGCAGAGAGATGGCTACACCTTC.

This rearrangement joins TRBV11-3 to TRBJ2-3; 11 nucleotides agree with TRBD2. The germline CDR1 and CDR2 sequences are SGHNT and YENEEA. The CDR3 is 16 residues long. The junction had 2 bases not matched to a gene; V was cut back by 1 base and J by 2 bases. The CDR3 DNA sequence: TGTGCCAGCAGCTTAGGACTAGCGGGGACCACAGATACGCAGTATTTT. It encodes CASSLGLAGTTDTQYF.

CDR3 sequence (DNA): TGTGCCAGCAGTCCTCCAACTAGCGGGAGCCGGCGGGAGACCCAGTACTTC. It is translated as CASSPPTSGSRRETQYF. J is TRBJ2-5 and V is TRBV2, with 11 bases identical to TRBD2. This CDR3 comprises 17 residues. Germline CDR1 is SNHLY and CDR2 is FYNNEI. The V and J ends lost 5 bases and 5 bases, in that order; junction bases with no gene match: 13.

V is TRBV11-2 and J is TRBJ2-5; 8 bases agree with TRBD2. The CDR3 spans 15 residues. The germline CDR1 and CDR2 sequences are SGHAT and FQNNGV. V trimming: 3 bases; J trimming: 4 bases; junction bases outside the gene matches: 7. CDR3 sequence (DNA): TGTGCCAGCAGCTTTGTGAGCGGGAGTTCAGAGACCCAGTACTTC. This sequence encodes CASSFVSGSSETQYF.

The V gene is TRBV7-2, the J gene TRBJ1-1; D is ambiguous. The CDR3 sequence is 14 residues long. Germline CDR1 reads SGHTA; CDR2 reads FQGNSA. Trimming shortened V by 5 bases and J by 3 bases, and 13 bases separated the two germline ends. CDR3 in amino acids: CASSPPPGYTEAFF. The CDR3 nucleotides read TGTGCCAGCAGCCCGCCGCCGGGTTACACTGAAGCTTTCTTT.

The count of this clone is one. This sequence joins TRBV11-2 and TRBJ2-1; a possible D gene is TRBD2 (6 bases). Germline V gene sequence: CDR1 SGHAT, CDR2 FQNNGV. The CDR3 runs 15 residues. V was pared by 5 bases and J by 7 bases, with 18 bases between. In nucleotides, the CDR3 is TGTGCCAGCAGCGCTACTGCGGGGCTAGCGAATGAGCAGTTCTTC. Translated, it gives CASSATAGLANEQFF. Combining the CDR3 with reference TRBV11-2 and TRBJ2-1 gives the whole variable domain EAGVAQSPRYKIIEKRQSVAFWCNPISGHATLYWYQQILGQGPKLLIQFQNNGVVDDSQLPKDRFSAERLKGVDSTLKIQPAKLEDSAVYLCASSATAGLANEQFFGPGTRLTVL.

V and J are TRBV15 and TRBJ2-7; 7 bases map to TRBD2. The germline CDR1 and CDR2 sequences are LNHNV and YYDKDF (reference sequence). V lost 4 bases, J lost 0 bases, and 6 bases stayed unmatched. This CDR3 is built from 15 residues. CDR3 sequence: CATSTAREISYEQYF. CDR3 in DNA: TGTGCCACCAGCACTGCGCGGGAGATCTCCTACGAGCAGTACTTC.

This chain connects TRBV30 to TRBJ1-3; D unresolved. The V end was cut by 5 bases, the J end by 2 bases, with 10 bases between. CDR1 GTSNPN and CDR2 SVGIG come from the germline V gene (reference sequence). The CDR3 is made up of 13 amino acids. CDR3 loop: CAWSEEAGNTIYF. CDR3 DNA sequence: TGTGCCTGGTCCGAGGAGGCTGGAAACACCATATATTTT.

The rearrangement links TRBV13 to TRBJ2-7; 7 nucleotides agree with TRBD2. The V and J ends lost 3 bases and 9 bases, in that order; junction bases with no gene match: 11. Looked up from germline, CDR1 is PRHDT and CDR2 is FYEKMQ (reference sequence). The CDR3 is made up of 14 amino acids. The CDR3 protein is CASSFFPGRPVQYF. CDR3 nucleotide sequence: TGTGCCAGCAGCTTCTTTCCCGGGAGGCCTGTGCAGTACTTC. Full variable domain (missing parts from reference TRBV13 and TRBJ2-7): AAGVIQSPRHLIKEKRETATLKCYPIPRHDTVYWYQQGPGQDPQFLISFYEKMQSDKGSIPDRFSAQQFSDYHSELNMSSLELGDSALYFCASSFFPGRPVQYFGPGTRLTVT.

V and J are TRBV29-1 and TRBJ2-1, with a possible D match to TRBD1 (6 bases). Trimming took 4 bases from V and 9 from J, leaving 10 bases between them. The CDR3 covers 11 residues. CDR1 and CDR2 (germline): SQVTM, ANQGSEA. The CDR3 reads CSVVRGLEQFF. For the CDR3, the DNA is TGCAGCGTTGTCAGGGGTCTTGAGCAGTTCTTC.

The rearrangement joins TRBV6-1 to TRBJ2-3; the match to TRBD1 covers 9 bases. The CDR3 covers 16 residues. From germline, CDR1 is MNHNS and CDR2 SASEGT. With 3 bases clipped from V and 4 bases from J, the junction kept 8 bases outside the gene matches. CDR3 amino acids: CASSDLQGASPDTQYF. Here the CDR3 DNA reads TGTGCCAGCAGTGATCTACAGGGGGCGTCCCCAGATACGCAGTATTTT.

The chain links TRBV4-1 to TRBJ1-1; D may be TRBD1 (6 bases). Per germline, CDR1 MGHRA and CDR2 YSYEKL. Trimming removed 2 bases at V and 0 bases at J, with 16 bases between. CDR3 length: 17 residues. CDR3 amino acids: CASSQFIHGQLNTEAFF. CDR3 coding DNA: TGCGCCAGCAGCCAATTTATTCATGGACAGTTGAACACTGAAGCTTTCTTT.

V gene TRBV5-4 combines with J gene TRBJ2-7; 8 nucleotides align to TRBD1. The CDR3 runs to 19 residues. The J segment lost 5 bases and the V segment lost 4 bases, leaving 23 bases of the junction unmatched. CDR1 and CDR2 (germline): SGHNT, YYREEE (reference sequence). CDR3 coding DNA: TGTGCCAGCAGCGACGAAAGGACAGGGAAGGCCTGGAAACTCCACGAGCAGTACTTC. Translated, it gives CASSDERTGKAWKLHEQYF.

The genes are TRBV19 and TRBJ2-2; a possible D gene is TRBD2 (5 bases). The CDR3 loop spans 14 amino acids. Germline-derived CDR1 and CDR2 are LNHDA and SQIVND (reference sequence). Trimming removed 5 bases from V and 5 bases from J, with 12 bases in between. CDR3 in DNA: TGTGCCAGTAGTTATAGATCGGGGACCGGGGAGCTGTTTTTT. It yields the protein CASSYRSGTGELFF. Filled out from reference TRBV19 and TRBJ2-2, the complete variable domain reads DGGITQSPKYLFRKEGQNVTLSCEQNLNHDAMYWYRQDPGQGLRLIYYSQIVNDFQKGDIAEGYSVSREKKESFPLTVTSAQKNPTAFYLCASSYRSGTGELFFGEGSRLTVL.

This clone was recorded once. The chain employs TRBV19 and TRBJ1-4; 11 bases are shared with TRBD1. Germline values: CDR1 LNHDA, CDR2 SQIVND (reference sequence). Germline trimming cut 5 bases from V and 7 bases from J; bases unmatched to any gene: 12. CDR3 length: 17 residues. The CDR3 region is CASSLPDRGLAGEKLFF. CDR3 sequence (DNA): TGTGCCAGTAGTCTACCGGACAGGGGGCTGGCGGGTGAAAAACTGTTTTTT.

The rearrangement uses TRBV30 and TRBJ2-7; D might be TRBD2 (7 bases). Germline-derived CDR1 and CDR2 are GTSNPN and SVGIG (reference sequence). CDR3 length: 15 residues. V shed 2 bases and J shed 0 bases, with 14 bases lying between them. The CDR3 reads CAWSNGGGPSYEQYF. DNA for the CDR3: TGTGCCTGGAGTAATGGGGGGGGCCCCTCCTACGAGCAGTACTTC.

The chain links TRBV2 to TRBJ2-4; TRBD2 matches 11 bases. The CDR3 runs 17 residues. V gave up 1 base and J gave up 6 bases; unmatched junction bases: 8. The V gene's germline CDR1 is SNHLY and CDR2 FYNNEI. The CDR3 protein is CASSEGLAGGPANIQYF. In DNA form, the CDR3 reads TGTGCCAGCAGTGAAGGGTTAGCGGGGGGGCCGGCAAACATTCAGTACTTC.

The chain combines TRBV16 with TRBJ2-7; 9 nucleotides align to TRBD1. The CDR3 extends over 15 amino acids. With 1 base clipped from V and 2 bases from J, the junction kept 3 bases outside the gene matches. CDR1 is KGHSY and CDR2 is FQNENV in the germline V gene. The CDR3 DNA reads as TGTGCCAGCAGCCAATTAACAGGGGGCGCCTACGAGCAGTACTTC. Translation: CASSQLTGGAYEQYF. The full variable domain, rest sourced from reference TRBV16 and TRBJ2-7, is GEEVAQTPKHLVRGEGQKAKLYCAPIKGHSYVFWYQQVLKNEFKFLISFQNENVFDETGMPKERFSAKCLPNSPCSLEIQATKLEDSAVYFCASSQLTGGAYEQYFGPGTRLTVT.

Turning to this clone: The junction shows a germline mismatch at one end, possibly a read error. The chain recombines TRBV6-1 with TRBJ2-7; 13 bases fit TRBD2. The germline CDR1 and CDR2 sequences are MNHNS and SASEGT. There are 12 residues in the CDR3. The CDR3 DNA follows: TGTGCCAGCAGTTCCCTAACTAGCGGGGGGGAATTC. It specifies CASSSLTSGGEF.

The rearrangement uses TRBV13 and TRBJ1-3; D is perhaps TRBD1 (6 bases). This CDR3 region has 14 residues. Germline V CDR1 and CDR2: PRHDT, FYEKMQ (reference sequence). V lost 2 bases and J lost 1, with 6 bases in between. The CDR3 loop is CASSLTGSGNTIYF. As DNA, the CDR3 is TGTGCCAGCAGCTTAACAGGGTCTGGAAACACCATATATTTT.